A single sample is the source of the 13 T cell receptor beta chains below, sequenced in a study of T cells in Graves' hyperthyroidism and ophthalmopathy. RNA transcripts yielded amplified TCR beta CDR3 regions. RT-PCR in the first round (using the HTBI primer set) targeted the TCR CDR3. MiXCR, applied by TCRdb to the multiplex PCR reads, yields one record per CDR3 protein. The sample contains hundreds of thousands of distinct CDR3 sequences, around 15% of which appear only once. What was sequenced was blood. These TCRs come from a woman aged 50 to 65 with Graves' ophthalmopathy.

This clonotype was seen at least ten times. V usage is TRBV11-2 and J usage is TRBJ1-1, with 9 bases aligning to TRBD1. The CDR3 spans 15 residues. CDR1 is SGHAT, CDR2 FQNNGV, per germline. Losses at the gene ends were 6 bases for V and 1 base for J; bases not matched to a gene: 6. Here the CDR3 reads CASRSWGQGNTEAFF. The CDR3 region has the DNA TGTGCCAGCAGGAGTTGGGGACAGGGGAACACTGAAGCTTTCTTT.

In its sample, this clonotype was seen many times. V usage is TRBV7-8 and J usage is TRBJ2-7, with 8 bases identical to TRBD2. The germline V gene encodes CDR1 SGHVS and CDR2 FQNEAQ. V shed 3 bases, J shed 4 bases, and the junction held 8 bases outside the gene matches. The length of the CDR3 is 15 residues. The CDR3 is CASSLGTAGVYEQYF. In DNA form, the CDR3 reads TGTGCCAGCAGCTTGGGAACAGCGGGAGTTTACGAGCAGTACTTC.

In this sample, this clonotype turned up many times. This chain connects TRBV11-3 to TRBJ2-7; 11 nucleotides line up with TRBD2. V trimming: 5 bases; J trimming: 5 bases; junction bases outside the gene matches: 5. The CDR3 runs 14 residues. The germline V gene has CDR1 SGHNT and CDR2 YENEEA. The CDR3: CASSPTSGSHEQYF. CDR3 DNA sequence: TGTGCCAGCAGCCCAACTAGCGGGAGCCACGAGCAGTACTTC.

This clonotype came up many times. The chain employs TRBV7-8 and TRBJ2-1; TRBD2 is a possible D gene (5 bases). V lost 1 base and J lost 0, with 13 bases in between. In germline, CDR1 is SGHVS, CDR2 FQNEAQ. CDR3 length equals 17 residues. The DNA of the CDR3 is TGTGCCAGCAGCTTAGGGAGGCGCGGGCCCTCCTACAATGAGCAGTTCTTC. It translates to CASSLGRRGPSYNEQFF. The entire variable domain, with the rest obtained from reference TRBV7-8 and TRBJ2-1, is as follows: GAGVSQSPRYKVAKRGQDVALRCDPISGHVSLFWYQQALGQGPEFLTYFQNEAQLDKSGLPSDRFFAERPEGSVSTLKIQRTQQEDSAVYLCASSLGRRGPSYNEQFFGPGTRLTVL.

This chain's CDR3 is CASSNWGGFLVDNEQFF. The CDR3 nucleotides are TGTGCCAGTAGTAACTGGGGGGGATTTCTGGTCGACAATGAGCAGTTCTTC. The chain employs TRBV19 and TRBJ2-1; 7 nucleotides line up with TRBD2. CDR1 is LNHDA and CDR2 is SQIVND in the germline V gene (reference sequence). V lost 4 bases, J lost 5 bases, and 14 bases stayed unmatched. CDR3 length equals 17 residues.

This clonotype has a handful of counts. The chain combines TRBV9 with TRBJ2-3; 7 bases align to TRBD2. CDR3 length: 13 amino acids. The germline gives CDR1 SGDLS, CDR2 YYNGEE. The V and J ends lost 6 bases and 3 bases, in that order; junction bases with no gene match: 4. The CDR3 region is CASNQAGTDTQYF. CDR3 nucleotides: TGTGCCAGCAACCAAGCGGGAACAGATACGCAGTATTTT.

This clonotype was seen at least ten times. V and J are TRBV2 and TRBJ2-1; 8 bases are a match to TRBD1. After removal of 8 bases from V and 6 bases from J, the junction contained 6 bases not matched to a gene. This CDR3 region has 13 residues. Germline-derived CDR1 and CDR2 are SNHLY and FYNNEI. The CDR3 spells CASARTGSNEQFF. The CDR3 region has the DNA TGTGCCAGCGCGAGGACAGGGTCCAATGAGCAGTTCTTC.

This clonotype was observed many times. J is TRBJ2-2 and V is TRBV4-2; D gene uncertain. The germline CDR1 and CDR2 sequences are LGHNA and YNFKEQ. The CDR3 sequence is 16 residues long. V was cut by 0 bases and J by 3 bases, with 11 bases left in between. CDR3 sequence (DNA): TGTGCCAGCAGCCAAGATTTGCGACCCCACACCGGGGAGCTGTTTTTT. Translating gives CASSQDLRPHTGELFF.

The sample holds many counts of this clonotype. This rearrangement joins TRBV2 to TRBJ2-1, with TRBD1 identical over 7 bases. CDR1 is SNHLY, CDR2 FYNNEI, per germline. The CDR3 is 14 amino acids. The V gene end was trimmed by 6 bases and the J gene end by 3 bases; junction bases not matched to a gene: 5. CDR3 region: CASSEDRNYNEQFF. CDR3 nucleotide sequence: TGTGCCAGCAGCGAGGACAGGAACTACAATGAGCAGTTCTTC. Full variable domain (missing parts from reference TRBV2 and TRBJ2-1): EPEVTQTPSHQVTQMGQEVILRCVPISNHLYFYWYRQILGQKVEFLVSFYNNEISEKSEIFDDQFSVERPDGSNFTLKIRSTKLEDSAMYFCASSEDRNYNEQFFGPGTRLTVL.

This clonotype was observed at least ten times. This rearrangement joins TRBV20-1 to TRBJ2-1; D gene uncertain. CDR1 and CDR2 (germline): DFQATT, SNEGSKA (reference sequence). Trimming removed 4 bases from V and 0 bases from J, with 16 bases in between. The CDR3 is 16 residues long. CDR3 bases: TGCAGTGCTAATGATCCCGGTCTGAGCTCCTACAATGAGCAGTTCTTC. Its protein is CSANDPGLSSYNEQFF.

The chain combines TRBV19 with TRBJ2-7; TRBD1 or TRBD2 may be the D gene (5 bases each). Germline V gives CDR1 LNHDA, CDR2 SQIVND (reference sequence). CDR3 length equals 16 residues. Deletions cut 3 bases from V and 2 bases from J, with 17 bases between. The CDR3, as DNA: TGTGCCAGTAGTATCAGGGACCCAGGAGGAGCCTACGAGCAGTACTTC. It encodes CASSIRDPGGAYEQYF.

This clonotype was seen ten or more times. The genes are TRBV18 and TRBJ1-2; D perhaps matches TRBD1 (5 bases). The germline V gene has CDR1 KGHSH and CDR2 LQKENI. The CDR3 length is 14 residues. The V gene lost 2 bases and the J gene lost 5 bases, with 12 bases spanning the gap. The DNA for the CDR3 is TGTGCCAGCTCACCAATCAGGGCGGGGTATGGCTACACCTTC. This translates into CASSPIRAGYGYTF.

This clonotype was seen more than once but under ten times. The chain combines TRBV29-1 with TRBJ2-2; D is unclear. V lost 6 bases and J lost 5, with 19 bases in between. CDR1 and CDR2 (germline): SQVTM, ANQGSEA. The CDR3 runs to 15 residues. CDR3 bases: TGCAGCGTCAGCTTAGACCGTCTGGGGACCGGGGAGCTGTTTTTT. As protein: CSVSLDRLGTGELFF.